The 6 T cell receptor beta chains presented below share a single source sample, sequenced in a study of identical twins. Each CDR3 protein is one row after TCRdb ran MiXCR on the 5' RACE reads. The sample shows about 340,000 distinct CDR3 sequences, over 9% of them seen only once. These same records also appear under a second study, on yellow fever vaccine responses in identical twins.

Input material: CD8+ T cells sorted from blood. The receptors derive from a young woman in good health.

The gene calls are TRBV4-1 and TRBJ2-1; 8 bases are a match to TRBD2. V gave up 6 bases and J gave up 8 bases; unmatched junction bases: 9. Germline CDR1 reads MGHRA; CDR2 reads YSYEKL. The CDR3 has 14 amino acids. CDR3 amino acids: CASRQQGLADEQFF. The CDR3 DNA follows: TGCGCCAGCAGACAACAAGGACTAGCCGATGAGCAGTTCTTC.

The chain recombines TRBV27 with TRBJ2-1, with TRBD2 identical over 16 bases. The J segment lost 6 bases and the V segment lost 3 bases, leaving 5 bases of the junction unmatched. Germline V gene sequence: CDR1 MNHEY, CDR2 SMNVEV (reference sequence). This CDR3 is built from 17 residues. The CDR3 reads CASSLGTSGGAGNEQFF. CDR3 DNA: TGTGCCAGCAGTTTGGGGACTAGCGGGGGGGCCGGCAATGAGCAGTTCTTC.

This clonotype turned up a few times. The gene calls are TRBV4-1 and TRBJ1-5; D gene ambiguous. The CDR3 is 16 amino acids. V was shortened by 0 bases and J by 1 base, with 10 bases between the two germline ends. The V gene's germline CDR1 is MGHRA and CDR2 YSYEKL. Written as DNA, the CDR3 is TGCGCCAGCAGCCAAGATACCATGGGGAGCAATCAGCCCCAGCATTTT. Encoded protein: CASSQDTMGSNQPQHF.

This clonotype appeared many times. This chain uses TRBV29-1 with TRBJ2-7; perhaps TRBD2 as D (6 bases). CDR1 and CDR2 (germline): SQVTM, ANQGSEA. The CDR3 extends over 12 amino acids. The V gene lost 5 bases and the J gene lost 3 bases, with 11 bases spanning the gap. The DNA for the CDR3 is TGCAGCGTTTCCTGGGACTTCTACGAGCAGTACTTC. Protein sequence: CSVSWDFYEQYF.

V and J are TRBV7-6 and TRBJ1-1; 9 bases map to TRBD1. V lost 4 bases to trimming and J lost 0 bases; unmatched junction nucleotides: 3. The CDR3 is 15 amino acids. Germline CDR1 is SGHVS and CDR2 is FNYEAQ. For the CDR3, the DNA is TGTGCCAGCAGCTCAAGGGACAGGGTGAACACTGAAGCTTTCTTT. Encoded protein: CASSSRDRVNTEAFF.

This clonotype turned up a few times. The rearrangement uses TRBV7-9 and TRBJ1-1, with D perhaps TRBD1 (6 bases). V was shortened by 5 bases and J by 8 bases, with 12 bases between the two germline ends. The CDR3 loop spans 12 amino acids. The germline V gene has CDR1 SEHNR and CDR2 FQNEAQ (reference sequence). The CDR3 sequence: CASSKGQQEAFF. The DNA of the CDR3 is TGTGCCAGCAGCAAGGGACAACAGGAAGCTTTCTTT.